The text below deals with one T cell receptor (beta chain). The record originates from a study of blood T cell repertoires in COVID-19. The wider study: Material from acute and convalescent COVID-19 was sourced from the United States, Italy and Spain. Sources were T cells, B-cell-depleted T cells, or PBMCs; the material itself was cDNA or gDNA.

V shed 4 bases and J 0 bases; nucleotides not matched to a gene: 9. Germline CDR1 LGHDT, CDR2 YNNKEL (reference sequence). The CDR3 runs to 17 residues. Authors' processing steps: It was from reference gene primer amplification that nucleated cell counts were estimated. TCRdb's copy holds only in-frame clones and misses some; the assay was immunoSEQ multiplex PCR. V and J calls and clone size come straight from that table; D and trimming were deduced from the DNA. The sample yields roughly 180,000 clones, about 80% seen once. The chain is built from TRBV3-1 (or the pseudogene TRBV3-2) and TRBJ2-3; TRBD2 matches 8 bases. Input material: peripheral blood. The sequence derives from a woman between 45 and 60 years old with active or convalescent COVID-19. CDR3 sequence reads: CASSLRGLVRSTDTQYF. The CDR3 DNA sequence: TGTGCCAGCAGCCTCCGGGGACTAGTTCGGAGCACAGATACGCAGTATTTT.